This T cell receptor beta chain was obtained from a study of blood T cell dynamics during melanoma immunotherapy. Sequenced by immunoSEQ multiplex PCR; TCRdb stores in-frame clones only, minus some. The sample consists of around 6,700 clones, 70% to 90% of them appearing once. As to time point: week 3, after first cycle of checkpoint inhibitor. One draw preceded checkpoint blockade; another followed its first cycle at week 3. Trimming removed 7 bases from V and 1 base from J, with 13 bases in between. The CDR3 runs to 14 residues. Germline V gene lookup returns CDR1 SNHLY and CDR2 FYNNEI. The chain carries TRBV2 and TRBJ2-5; weak D call: TRBD1 (7 bases). The sample in question was blood, obtained from a patient treated with checkpoint blockade. The receptor's source is a human donor with melanoma. Some clones in this sample may be carry-over from other donors' samples. The CDR3 coding sequence is TGTGCCAGCACCCTCCAGGGGGGCCAAGAGACCCAGTACTTC. This translates into CASTLQGGQETQYF.